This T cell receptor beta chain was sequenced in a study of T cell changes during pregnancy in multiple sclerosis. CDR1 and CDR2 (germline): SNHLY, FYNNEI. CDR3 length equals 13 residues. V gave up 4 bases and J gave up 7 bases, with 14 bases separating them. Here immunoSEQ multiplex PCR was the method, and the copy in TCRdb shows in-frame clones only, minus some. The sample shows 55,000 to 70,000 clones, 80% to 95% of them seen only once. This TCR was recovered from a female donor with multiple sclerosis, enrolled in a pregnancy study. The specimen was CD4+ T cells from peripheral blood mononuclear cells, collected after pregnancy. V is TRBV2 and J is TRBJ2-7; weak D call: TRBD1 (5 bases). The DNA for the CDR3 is TGTGCCAGCAGTGGCGTCAGGGTAAGGGAGCAGTACTTC. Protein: CASSGVRVREQYF.